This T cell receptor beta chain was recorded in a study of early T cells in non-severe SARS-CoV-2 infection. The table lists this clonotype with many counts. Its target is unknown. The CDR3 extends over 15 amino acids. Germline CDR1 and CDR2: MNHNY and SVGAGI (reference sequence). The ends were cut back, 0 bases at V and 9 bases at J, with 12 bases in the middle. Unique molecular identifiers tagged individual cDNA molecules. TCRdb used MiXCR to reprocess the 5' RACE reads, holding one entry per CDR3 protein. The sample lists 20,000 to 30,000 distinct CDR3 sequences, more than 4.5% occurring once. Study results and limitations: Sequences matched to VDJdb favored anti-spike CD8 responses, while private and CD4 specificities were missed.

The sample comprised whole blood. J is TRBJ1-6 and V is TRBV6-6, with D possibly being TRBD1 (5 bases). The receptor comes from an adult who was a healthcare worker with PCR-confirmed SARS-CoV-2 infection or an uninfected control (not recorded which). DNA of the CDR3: TGTGCCAGCAGTTACTCGACACAGCAGGGTTCACCCCTCCACTTT. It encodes CASSYSTQQGSPLHF.